The rows below give T cell receptor beta chains drawn from one sample of a study of blood T cell repertoires in COVID-19. Libraries were prepared by immunoSEQ multiplex PCR; TCRdb keeps only in-frame clonotypes and omits some of them. The data show 60,000 to 75,000 clones, with around 87% seen just once and less than 8% held by the top ten. Input material: peripheral blood. The source is a man in his forties or fifties with active COVID-19. CDR3s include the opening cysteine and the closing phenylalanine or tryptophan. A D gene is named only where the DNA matches it firmly. Some rows have no size entry. The others give once, few or many, or a class for an expanded clone.

d_gene	abundance	v_gene	j_gene	CDR3nt	CDR3aa
TRBD2	-	TRBV19	TRBJ2-1	TGTGCCAGTAGTCCATCTAGCGGGAGGGACAATGAGCAGTTCTTC	CASSPSSGRDNEQFF
-	-	TRBV18	TRBJ2-5	TGTGCCAGCTCACCACTTCCAGGCTTCGGAGAGACCCAGTACTTC	CASSPLPGFGETQYF
TRBD2	-	TRBV7-3	TRBJ2-2	TGTGCCAGCAGCCCCCTAGCGGGGCTCACCGGGGAGCTGTTTTTT	CASSPLAGLTGELFF
TRBD1	-	TRBV27	TRBJ1-1	TGTGCCAGCAGTCCGCGGACAGGATTAGGGGATGAAGCTTTCTTT	CASSPRTGLGDEAFF
TRBD1	-	TRBV6-5	TRBJ1-2	TGTGCCAGTACCGGACAGGAAGGGCAAGGCTACACCTTC	CASTGQEGQGYTF
TRBD2	-	TRBV5-5	TRBJ2-5	TGTGCCAGCAGCCGGAAGCTAGCGGGTCAAGAGACCCAGTACTTC	CASSRKLAGQETQYF
-	-	TRBV7-9	TRBJ1-1	TGTGCCAGCAGCTTAACAGGGAACACTGAAGCTTTCTTT	CASSLTGNTEAFF
-	-	TRBV5-6	TRBJ1-1	TGTGCCAGCAGCCCTTTGTATATGAACACTGAAGCTTTCTTT	CASSPLYMNTEAFF
-	-	TRBV5-1	TRBJ1-6	TGCGCCAGCAGCTTCGAAGGGGCGCTGGGTTCACCCCTCCACTTT	CASSFEGALGSPLHF
-	-	TRBV5-1	TRBJ2-1	TGCGCCAGCAGCCCTGGGAGTCAGGGGATGCATGAGCAGTTCTTC	CASSPGSQGMHEQFF
-	few	TRBV19	TRBJ2-2	TGTGCCAGTAGTACCCGGGACACCTCGGGCACCGGGGAGCTGTTTTTT	CASSTRDTSGTGELFF
-	-	TRBV6-2/TRBV6-3	TRBJ2-7	TGTGCCAGCAGTTACTCGAGACAGGCTTCGTCCTACGAGCAGTACTTC	CASSYSRQASSYEQYF
TRBD1	-	TRBV19	TRBJ2-7	TGTGCCAGTAGCTCCCTCGGGACAGGGCTATACGAGCAGTACTTC	CASSSLGTGLYEQYF
-	once	TRBV4-1	TRBJ2-1	TGCGCCAGCAGCCAAGAAAGGTGGCAGGGGTTGAACAATGAGCAGTTCTTC	CASSQERWQGLNNEQFF
-	once	TRBV4-1	TRBJ1-2	TGCGCCAGCAGCCAAGCGCGGGGGCAGTCTAACTATGGCTACACCTTC	CASSQARGQSNYGYTF
-	-	TRBV4-2	TRBJ2-2	TGTGCCGGCTCCGCCGCGAACACCGGGGAGCTGTTTTTT	CAGSAANTGELFF
-	-	TRBV6-2/TRBV6-3	TRBJ1-6	TGTGCCAGCAGTCTCCCAGGGTCCCCCCTCCACTTT	CASSLPGSPLHF
-	-	TRBV20-1	TRBJ2-1	TGCAGTGCTAGTGTTCTCGTTCGACCGGGTGGTGAGCAGTTCTTC	CSASVLVRPGGEQFF
-	-	TRBV19	TRBJ1-5	TGTGCCAGCGCCCCGTGGGAGGGCCGCAATCAGCCCCAGCATTTT	CASAPWEGRNQPQHF
-	once	TRBV24-1	TRBJ2-2	TGTGCCACCAGTGATGAGGTTTTAGAGGGCACCGGGGAGCTGTTTTTT	CATSDEVLEGTGELFF
-	-	TRBV19	TRBJ2-1	TGTGCCAGTAGACAGGTGGCGGGGAATGAGCAGTTCTTC	CASRQVAGNEQFF
-	-	TRBV2	TRBJ1-6	TGTGCCAGCAGTCAGAGGGCTAGCTCCTATAATTCACCCCTCCACTTT	CASSQRASSYNSPLHF
-	-	TRBV2	TRBJ1-1	TGTGCCAGCAGCTTATCAGGGAACACTGAAGCTTTCTTT	CASSLSGNTEAFF
TRBD1	once	TRBV6-5	TRBJ1-1	TGTGCCAGCAGTTTGACAGGGCGCACTGAAGCTTTCTTT	CASSLTGRTEAFF
TRBD2	-	TRBV5-6	TRBJ2-2	TGTGCCAGCAGCTTAAAAGCGGGGGGGACCGGGGAGCTGTTTTTT	CASSLKAGGTGELFF
TRBD2	once	TRBV11-3	TRBJ2-3	TGTGCCAGCAGCTTAGAGGGGGGGATGCCGGATGGCCGGTTTAATACGCAGTATTTT	CASSLEGGMPDGRFNTQYF
TRBD2	few	TRBV6-6	TRBJ2-7	TGTGCCAGCAGAGGGACTAGCGGTAACTACGAGCAGTACTTC	CASRGTSGNYEQYF
TRBD2	-	TRBV24-1	TRBJ2-1	TGTGCCACCGGGGAGGGCTCCTACAATGAGCAGTTCTTC	CATGEGSYNEQFF
-	-	TRBV6-5	TRBJ1-6	TGTGCCAGCAGCACAGAGGGTTATAATTCACCCCTCCACTTT	CASSTEGYNSPLHF
-	-	TRBV6-1	TRBJ2-1	TGTGCCAGCAGTGGCCGGGCTAGCGATAGCTCCTACAATGAGCAGTTCTTC	CASSGRASDSSYNEQFF
TRBD1	few	TRBV6-5	TRBJ1-2	TGTGCCAGCAGTTCCCAAGCCGCTGGGACAGGGGGAGGCTACACCTTC	CASSSQAAGTGGGYTF
-	few	TRBV7-2	TRBJ2-3	TGTGCCAGCAGCTCCCCTACCTACCCAGATACGCAGTATTTT	CASSSPTYPDTQYF
-	once	TRBV9	TRBJ2-2	TGTGCCAGCAGCGTAGGGTCAGGGCGCGGCGGGGAGCTGTTTTTT	CASSVGSGRGGELFF
-	-	TRBV24-1	TRBJ2-5	TGTGCCACCAGTGATGGTACTACCCAAGAGACCCAGTACTTC	CATSDGTTQETQYF
-	-	TRBV25-1	TRBJ1-3	TGTGCCAGCCCCGGGACATACTTCACGGGAGGAAACACCATATATTTT	CASPGTYFTGGNTIYF
-	-	TRBV15	TRBJ1-1	TGTGCCACCAGCAGAGTCACACCTTTTGAAGCTTTCTTT	CATSRVTPFEAFF
-	-	TRBV18	TRBJ1-2	TGTGCCAGCTCACCGTCCGAGGACTATGGCTACACCTTC	CASSPSEDYGYTF
TRBD1	few	TRBV6-6	TRBJ1-3	TGTGCCAGCAGCAACAGGGGGTCGAACACCATATATTTT	CASSNRGSNTIYF
-	-	TRBV2	TRBJ2-7	TGTGCCAGGGAGTTCAGGGGCGAGCAGTACTTC	CAREFRGEQYF
TRBD2	-	TRBV2	TRBJ2-3	TGTGCCAGCACAGAGACGGGGGGTGCCCTGGCGCAGTATTTT	CASTETGGALAQYF
-	-	TRBV28	TRBJ1-5	TGTGCCAGCAGTTTAGACAGCGATAGCAATCAGCCCCAGCATTTT	CASSLDSDSNQPQHF
-	few	TRBV7-9	TRBJ2-1	TGTGCCAGCAGCTTACTCCCACAGGGCTTTGGGAACAATGAGCAGTTCTTC	CASSLLPQGFGNNEQFF
-	once	TRBV28	TRBJ2-7	TGTGCCAGCACCCGAAGGGGATACGAGCAGTACTTC	CASTRRGYEQYF
-	-	TRBV15	TRBJ1-5	TGTGCCACCAGCAGAGAATGGACAGAGGGTGGCAATCAGCCCCAGCATTTT	CATSREWTEGGNQPQHF
-	-	TRBV29-1	TRBJ2-6	TGCAGCGTTGCGACAGGAGACTCTGGGGCCAACGTCCTGACTTTC	CSVATGDSGANVLTF